This TCR beta chain was recorded in a study of STAT3 mutations in large granular lymphocyte leukemia. Overall study results and limits: Every T-cell large granular lymphocyte leukemia patient had at least one immunodominant TCR beta clonotype.

Between the trimmed V and J ends, which lost 3 bases and 4 bases, there was a span of 6 bases. The germline gives CDR1 DFQATT, CDR2 SNEGSKA (reference sequence). The CDR3 length is 11 residues. Data came from immunoSEQ multiplex PCR; TCRdb stores just in-frame clones and leaves some out. The table has fewer than 5,500 clones, roughly three fifths seen once. A remark on this clone: As yet, its antigen is unknown.

The sequenced material came from peripheral blood mononuclear cells. This sequence originates from a man aged 60 to 75 with T-cell large granular lymphocyte leukemia. Some clones in this sample may be carry-over from other donors' samples. This rearrangement joins TRBV20-1 to TRBJ1-2; D is uncertain. The DNA of the CDR3 is TGCAGTGCTAGCCCCGTCTATGGCTACACCTTC. As protein: CSASPVYGYTF.